The clone carrying this T cell receptor (beta chain) occurred a few times. The data belong to a study of beta chain features in type 1 diabetes. About the study: Examination covered some 110,000,000 sorted cells spanning all samples.

Investigators reverse transcribed all isolated RNA, so they sequenced expressed TCRB transcripts. TCRdb's table, derived via immunoSEQ multiplex PCR, lists solely in-frame clones and lacks some. The sample lists roughly 290,000 clones; under 8.5% were seen once. Looked up from germline, CDR1 is MNHEY and CDR2 is SVGAGI. The CDR3 extends over 14 amino acids. Trimming at V came to 6 bases and at J to 7 bases, leaving 5 bases not matched to a gene. The source material was central memory CD4+ T cells from blood. The gene calls are TRBV6-5 and TRBJ2-2; 10 bases align to TRBD1. This sequence was found in a woman in her late teens or twenties in good health. The CDR3 region is CASRRQGAYGELFF. Written as DNA, the CDR3 is TGTGCCAGCAGGAGACAGGGGGCTTACGGGGAGCTGTTTTTT.